The sequence of this T cell receptor (beta chain) was determined in a study of cytomegalovirus exposure and HLA in healthy donors. Study-wide points: Researchers counted around 180 TCR beta chains as cytomegalovirus-associated. Equally common other TCR beta chains were less clonally expanded than HLA-associated ones, a later analysis found. Further analysis was carried out later, and it showed several of the most significant clusters appearing linked to common viral pathogens.

As for this clone: The antigen is undetermined.

Use of 60 Vbeta and 13 Jbeta primers characterized the PCR. Only in-frame clones appear in the TCRdb table, and some are missing; sequencing was by immunoSEQ multiplex PCR. The table lists more than 95,000 clones, around 9.1% of them singletons, with over 4.5% in the top ten. Germline CDR1 reads SGHNT; CDR2 reads YYREEE (reference sequence). This CDR3 has 17 amino acids. Trimming stripped 0 bases from V and 0 bases from J, with 16 bases between. This rearrangement joins TRBV5-4 to TRBJ2-7, with D possibly TRBD2 on 6 matching bases. The source material was PBMCs. The source of this sequence is a man in his forties in good health and CMV-seropositive. The CDR3 protein is CASSLAVSRRGSYEQYF. The CDR3 nucleotides are TGTGCCAGCAGCTTGGCCGTCTCACGGCGGGGCTCCTACGAGCAGTACTTC. Variable domain in full (rest from reference TRBV5-4 and TRBJ2-7): ETGVTQSPTHLIKTRGQQVTLRCSSQSGHNTVSWYQQALGQGPQFIFQYYREEENGRGNFPPRFSGLQFPNYSSELNVNALELDDSALYLCASSLAVSRRGSYEQYFGPGTRLTVT.